Each of the 32 T cell receptor beta chains below was sequenced from the same sample in a study of shared clonotypes between healthy human individuals. The assay was immunoSEQ multiplex PCR, and TCRdb's table has in-frame clones only and misses some. The sample includes around 240,000 clones, 50% to 80% seen only once; the top ten take over 8.5%. The sample consisted of memory CD4+ T cells sorted from blood. The subset was: CD45RA-negative fraction. Every receptor here comes from a man between 25 and 39 years old in good health.

The rearrangement joins TRBV30 to TRBJ1-5, with TRBD1 identical over 7 bases. There are 16 residues in the CDR3. V shed 0 bases and J 7 bases; nucleotides not matched to a gene: 12. Germline CDR1 is GTSNPN and CDR2 is SVGIG (reference sequence). The chain's CDR3 is CAWSVPTRQGAQPQHF. CDR3 nucleotides: TGTGCCTGGAGTGTCCCTACAAGACAGGGCGCCCAGCCCCAGCATTTT.

The chain is built from TRBV2 and TRBJ2-5; the match to TRBD2 covers 10 bases. Germline lookup yields CDR1 SNHLY and CDR2 FYNNEI. The CDR3 spans 19 residues. With V trimmed by 10 bases and J by 5 bases, 25 bases remained unmatched. CDR3 amino acids: CATPAGSGRASDTGETQYF. The DNA for the CDR3 is TGTGCCACCCCGGCGGGGAGCGGGAGGGCCTCTGATACAGGGGAGACCCAGTACTTC.

CDR3 protein: CASSFGVSTEAFF. In nucleotides, the CDR3 is TGCGCCAGCAGCTTTGGGGTTAGCACTGAAGCTTTCTTT. The chain uses TRBV5-1 and TRBJ1-1; D not certain. Germline V lookup: CDR1 SGHRS, CDR2 YFSETQ. CDR3 length: 13 amino acids. Trimming took 2 bases from V and 4 from J, leaving 9 bases between them.

This chain uses TRBV5-1 with TRBJ2-2; D remains ambiguous. In germline, CDR1 is SGHRS, CDR2 YFSETQ. There are 15 residues in the CDR3. V was cut by 0 bases and J by 3 bases, with 9 bases left in between. The CDR3 DNA reads as TGCGCCAGCAGCTTGGTTGGGCCTTACACCGGGGAGCTGTTTTTT. Translating gives CASSLVGPYTGELFF.

V and J are TRBV11-2 and TRBJ1-4; D remains ambiguous. Germline loops: CDR1 SGHAT, CDR2 FQNNGV. Trimming cost V 5 bases and J 5 bases, with 9 bases left between them. CDR3 length: 13 amino acids. DNA for the CDR3: TGTGCCAGCAGCCGCAACAGAAATGAAAAACTGTTTTTT. It yields the protein CASSRNRNEKLFF.

In DNA, the CDR3 is TGTGCCATCAGTGTGGCCGGACGGACCAAGTACAATGAGCAGTTCTTC. The encoded protein is CAISVAGRTKYNEQFF. J is TRBJ2-1 and V is TRBV10-3, with no clear D. Germline loops: CDR1 ENHRY, CDR2 SYGVKD. Trimming removed 4 bases from V and 4 bases from J, with 17 bases in between. The length of the CDR3 is 16 residues.

This chain joins TRBV9 and TRBJ1-3; D not certain. V was pared by 0 bases and J by 0 bases, with 10 bases between. The germline CDR1 and CDR2 sequences are SGDLS and YYNGEE. The length of the CDR3 is 16 residues. The CDR3 nucleotides are TGTGCCAGCAGCGTAGCTGTCAGACTCTCTGGAAACACCATATATTTT. Residues: CASSVAVRLSGNTIYF. The full variable domain, completed using reference TRBV9 and TRBJ1-3, is DSGVTQTPKHLITATGQRVTLRCSPRSGDLSVYWYQQSLDQGLQFLIQYYNGEERAKGNILERFSAQQFPDLHSELNLSSLELGDSALYFCASSVAVRLSGNTIYFGEGSWLTVV.

The sample holds many counts of this clone. The chain uses TRBV28 and TRBJ2-1, with D possibly being TRBD1 (5 bases). V shed 5 bases and J shed 2 bases, with 16 bases lying between them. CDR3 length: 16 residues. CDR1 is MDHEN, CDR2 SYDVKM, per germline. The CDR3 loop reads CASSPPRYRTYNEQFF. The CDR3 DNA sequence: TGTGCCAGCAGTCCACCCCGGTACAGGACCTACAATGAGCAGTTCTTC.

This chain joins TRBV11-2 and TRBJ2-1, with D perhaps matching TRBD1 (6 bases). This CDR3 has 15 amino acids. The ends were cut back, 3 bases at V and 4 bases at J, with 13 bases in the middle. Germline V gene lookup returns CDR1 SGHAT and CDR2 FQNNGV. Here the CDR3 reads CASSLAPRGYNEQFF. CDR3 nucleotide sequence: TGTGCCAGCAGCTTGGCCCCTAGGGGGTACAATGAGCAGTTCTTC.

This clone was counted many times. V is TRBV30 and J is TRBJ2-2; 7 nucleotides agree with TRBD1. This CDR3 contains 14 residues. J lost 1 base, V lost 3 bases, and 2 bases had no gene match. The germline V gene has CDR1 GTSNPN and CDR2 SVGIG (reference sequence). The CDR3 DNA reads TGTGCCTGGAGATGGACAGGGAACACCGGGGAGCTGTTTTTT. This sequence encodes CAWRWTGNTGELFF.

The chain combines TRBV9 with TRBJ2-1; D gene ambiguous. CDR1 is SGDLS and CDR2 is YYNGEE in the germline V gene. CDR3 length: 14 amino acids. Trimming removed 4 bases at V and 0 bases at J, with 8 bases between. CDR3 nucleotide sequence: TGTGCCAGCAGCCCCCAAAGCTCCTACAATGAGCAGTTCTTC. Translated, it gives CASSPQSSYNEQFF.

V is TRBV2 and J is TRBJ2-1; D may be TRBD1 (6 bases). V was clipped by 4 bases and J by 5 bases, with 9 bases between them. The V gene's germline CDR1 is SNHLY and CDR2 FYNNEI. CDR3 length equals 13 residues. CDR3 region: CASSGTANNEQFF. The CDR3 DNA sequence: TGTGCCAGCAGTGGGACAGCTAACAATGAGCAGTTCTTC.

This chain's CDR3 is CATSIDPKETQYF. In nucleotides, the CDR3 is TGTGCCACCAGCATCGACCCGAAGGAGACCCAGTACTTC. The chain is built from TRBV15 and TRBJ2-5; no clear D. Per germline, CDR1 LNHNV and CDR2 YYDKDF (reference sequence). V lost 4 bases and J lost 5, with 11 bases in between. The CDR3 is made up of 13 amino acids.

The V call is TRBV5-5, the J call TRBJ2-2, with D uncertain. Germline values: CDR1 SGHKS, CDR2 YYEKEE (reference sequence). Trimming removed 3 bases from V and 8 bases from J, with 11 bases in between. The CDR3 extends over 13 amino acids. This chain's CDR3 is CASSWTKRGELFF. Here the CDR3 DNA reads TGTGCCAGCAGCTGGACCAAAAGGGGGGAGCTGTTTTTT.

This clone was seen a handful of times. This chain links TRBV19 with TRBJ2-3, with a possible D match to TRBD1 (5 bases). V was trimmed by 5 bases and J by 1 base, leaving 13 bases between them. The CDR3 is 15 amino acids. Germline V gives CDR1 LNHDA, CDR2 SQIVND (reference sequence). The CDR3 DNA sequence: TGTGCCAGTAGTGTAGGGGCGATAGGCACAGATACGCAGTATTTT. Translating gives CASSVGAIGTDTQYF.

The V and J genes are TRBV11-2 and TRBJ2-7; D is undetermined. V was trimmed by 5 bases and J by 0 bases, leaving 17 bases between them. This CDR3 region has 16 residues. Germline V gene data show CDR1 as SGHAT and CDR2 as FQNNGV. The DNA of the CDR3 is TGTGCCAGCAGCCTGGACCTGCGGCCAGACTCCTACGAGCAGTACTTC. The encoded protein is CASSLDLRPDSYEQYF. Full variable domain (rest looked up from reference TRBV11-2 and TRBJ2-7): EAGVAQSPRYKIIEKRQSVAFWCNPISGHATLYWYQQILGQGPKLLIQFQNNGVVDDSQLPKDRFSAERLKGVDSTLKIQPAKLEDSAVYLCASSLDLRPDSYEQYFGPGTRLTVT.

V is TRBV7-8 and J is TRBJ2-1, with 9 nucleotides matching TRBD1. Germline CDR1 reads SGHVS; CDR2 reads FQNEAQ. The ends lost 6 bases at V and 6 bases at J; junction bases unmatched: 6. The CDR3 spans 14 residues. The CDR3 sequence is CASSFRDRVNEQFF. The CDR3 nucleotides are TGTGCCAGCAGTTTCCGGGACAGGGTCAATGAGCAGTTCTTC. The full variable domain, its missing parts supplied by reference TRBV7-8 and TRBJ2-1, is GAGVSQSPRYKVAKRGQDVALRCDPISGHVSLFWYQQALGQGPEFLTYFQNEAQLDKSGLPSDRFFAERPEGSVSTLKIQRTQQEDSAVYLCASSFRDRVNEQFFGPGTRLTVL.

The chain recombines TRBV11-1 with TRBJ1-4, with unresolved D. The CDR3 covers 13 residues. V lost 8 bases and J lost 8, with 15 bases in between. Germline CDR1 is SGHAT and CDR2 is FQDESV (reference sequence). The CDR3 region has the DNA TGTGCCAGCGGCTCGACGGTCAACGAAAAACTGTTTTTT. This encodes CASGSTVNEKLFF. The variable domain in full, completed from reference TRBV11-1 and TRBJ1-4, reads EAEVAQSPRYKITEKSQAVAFWCDPISGHATLYWYRQILGQGPELLVQFQDESVVDDSQLPKDRFSAERLKGVDSTLKIQPAELGDSAMYLCASGSTVNEKLFFGSGTQLSVL.

The gene calls are TRBV11-3 and TRBJ2-7; perhaps TRBD2 as D (6 bases). V was cut by 5 bases and J by 2 bases, with 25 bases left in between. From germline, CDR1 is SGHNT and CDR2 YENEEA. CDR3 length: 18 amino acids. The CDR3 coding sequence is TGTGCCAGCAGCCCGGGAGAGGGGAAACTGGACAAGCCCTACGAGCAGTACTTC. Its protein is CASSPGEGKLDKPYEQYF. The variable domain in full, completed from reference TRBV11-3 and TRBJ2-7, reads EAGVVQSPRYKIIEKKQPVAFWCNPISGHNTLYWYLQNLGQGPELLIRYENEEAVDDSQLPKDRFSAERLKGVDSTLKIQPAELGDSAVYLCASSPGEGKLDKPYEQYFGPGTRLTVT.

V and J are TRBV6-1 and TRBJ2-2; 7 nucleotides line up with TRBD2. CDR1 is MNHNS, CDR2 SASEGT, per germline. The CDR3 covers 14 residues. V shed 4 bases, J shed 4 bases, and the junction held 3 bases outside the gene matches. The CDR3 DNA is TGTGCCAGCAGTGGGACTAGTTCCACCGGGGAGCTGTTTTTT. Amino acids: CASSGTSSTGELFF.

The chain joins TRBV7-9 to TRBJ2-5; 7 nucleotides align to TRBD1. The CDR3 is made up of 19 amino acids. With 4 bases clipped from V and 1 base from J, the junction kept 18 bases outside the gene matches. Per germline, CDR1 SEHNR and CDR2 FQNEAQ (reference sequence). The CDR3 bases are TGTGCCAGCAGCTACCTGACAGGGATGTCTGTACATTTCCAAGAGACCCAGTACTTC. Translating it yields CASSYLTGMSVHFQETQYF.

The gene calls are TRBV15 and TRBJ2-3; D gene ambiguous. Germline V gene lookup returns CDR1 LNHNV and CDR2 YYDKDF (reference sequence). Trimming shortened V by 0 bases and J by 0 bases, and 10 bases separated the two germline ends. This CDR3 spans 16 amino acids. CDR3 in amino acids: CATSRDMLGSTDTQYF. CDR3 bases: TGTGCCACCAGCAGAGATATGCTTGGAAGCACAGATACGCAGTATTTT.

This chain uses TRBV4-2 with TRBJ2-5; weak D call: TRBD2 (6 bases). Germline V gene data show CDR1 as LGHNA and CDR2 as YNFKEQ. The CDR3 has 14 amino acids. V gave up 1 base and J gave up 5 bases, with 11 bases separating them. The CDR3 region has the DNA TGTGCCAGCAGCCAAGGATCTAGCGACGAGACCCAGTACTTC. Amino acid sequence: CASSQGSSDETQYF.

V gene TRBV7-2 combines with J gene TRBJ1-5, with 8 bases identical to TRBD1. The CDR3 is made up of 14 amino acids. The trim removed 3 bases at V and 5 bases at J, leaving 3 bases unmatched. Per the germline V gene, CDR1 is SGHTA and CDR2 is FQGNSA. This CDR3 is CASSLGQADQPQHF. The CDR3 coding sequence is TGTGCCAGCAGCTTGGGACAGGCAGATCAGCCCCAGCATTTT.

This clone has only a few counts. The chain carries TRBV28 and TRBJ1-5; weak D call: TRBD1 (6 bases). There are 12 residues in the CDR3. Germline V gene sequence: CDR1 MDHEN, CDR2 SYDVKM. The CDR3 protein is CAAGAGNQPQHF. As DNA, the CDR3 is TGTGCAGCAGGGGCGGGCAATCAGCCCCAGCATTTT.

The gene calls are TRBV2 and TRBJ1-5, with a tentative D call TRBD1 (5 bases). V gave up 1 base and J gave up 3 bases, with 16 bases separating them. The CDR3 loop spans 17 amino acids. The germline CDR1 and CDR2 sequences are SNHLY and FYNNEI. Written as DNA, the CDR3 is TGTGCCAGCAGTGAAGGTGGAGGGCAGGGCCTCAATCAGCCCCAGCATTTT. Translating gives CASSEGGGQGLNQPQHF.

This sequence joins TRBV7-2 and TRBJ2-3; no reliable D call. The CDR3 covers 15 residues. The V and J ends lost 2 bases and 5 bases respectively, with 14 bases between them. Germline CDR1 and CDR2: SGHTA and FQGNSA. The CDR3 DNA sequence: TGTGCCAGCAGCTTATGGAGCCCCGGCGGAGATACGCAGTATTTT. It is translated as CASSLWSPGGDTQYF.

The chain carries TRBV7-2 and TRBJ2-2; D gene unclear. Germline values: CDR1 SGHTA, CDR2 FQGNSA. This CDR3 has 13 residues. V was clipped by 5 bases and J by 4 bases, with 8 bases between them. This CDR3 reads CASSRLLTGELFF. The CDR3 nucleotides read TGTGCCAGCAGCCGACTGCTCACCGGGGAGCTGTTTTTT.

V usage is TRBV9 and J usage is TRBJ2-3; 8 bases agree with TRBD2. V shed 0 bases and J 4 bases; nucleotides not matched to a gene: 1. This CDR3 is 14 amino acids long. The germline V gene encodes CDR1 SGDLS and CDR2 YYNGEE. Here the CDR3 reads CASSVAGGPDTQYF. CDR3 coding DNA: TGTGCCAGCAGCGTAGCGGGAGGGCCAGATACGCAGTATTTT.

This clone came up once. The chain is built from TRBV6-6 and TRBJ2-3; 10 bases fit TRBD2. The junction had 8 bases not matched to a gene; V was cut back by 9 bases and J by 5 bases. CDR3 length equals 14 residues. Germline CDR1 is MNHNY and CDR2 is SVGAGI (reference sequence). CDR3: CASTSGRVGDTQYF. CDR3 in DNA: TGTGCCAGTACCAGCGGGAGGGTAGGAGATACGCAGTATTTT.

The V and J genes are TRBV7-2 and TRBJ2-7; possibly TRBD2 for D (5 bases). The V end lost 5 bases, the J end lost 5 bases, and 16 bases lay between the germline ends. In germline, CDR1 is SGHTA, CDR2 FQGNSA. This CDR3 has 14 amino acids. CDR3 DNA: TGTGCCAGCAGCCCGACTATAGGGTTCCACGAGCAGTACTTC. Its translation: CASSPTIGFHEQYF.

This rearrangement joins TRBV7-8 to TRBJ1-2; D gene uncertain. Germline values: CDR1 SGHVS, CDR2 FQNEAQ. This CDR3 comprises 12 residues. Between the trimmed V and J ends, which lost 1 base and 8 bases, there was a span of 8 bases. The CDR3 DNA is TGTGCCAGCAGCTTAGGAGGACGGGGCTACACCTTC. Its protein product is CASSLGGRGYTF.